This TCR beta chain was identified in a study of T cells in localized non-small cell lung cancer. As to this clone: Its cognate antigen is unknown. This specimen includes other DNA sequences encoding the same CDR3.

V was pared by 5 bases and J by 1 base, with 8 bases between. The CDR3 has 13 amino acids. Germline V gives CDR1 MNHEY, CDR2 SVGAGI. The protocol was immunoSEQ multiplex PCR, while the TCRdb copy is restricted to in-frame clones and leaves out a portion. The table includes under 40,000 clones, 85% to 90% detected once. Study findings and constraints: The greatest T cell clonality was found in uninvolved adjacent lung (higher than in tumor).

The clonotype originates from a male donor older than 55 with stage III lung adenocarcinoma. The sequencing used peripheral blood, collected before any cancer treatment. The V and J genes are TRBV6-5 and TRBJ1-1; D gene unclear. The CDR3 nucleotides are TGTGCCAGCAGTACCACGGAGAACACTGAAGCTTTCTTT. It is translated as CASSTTENTEAFF.